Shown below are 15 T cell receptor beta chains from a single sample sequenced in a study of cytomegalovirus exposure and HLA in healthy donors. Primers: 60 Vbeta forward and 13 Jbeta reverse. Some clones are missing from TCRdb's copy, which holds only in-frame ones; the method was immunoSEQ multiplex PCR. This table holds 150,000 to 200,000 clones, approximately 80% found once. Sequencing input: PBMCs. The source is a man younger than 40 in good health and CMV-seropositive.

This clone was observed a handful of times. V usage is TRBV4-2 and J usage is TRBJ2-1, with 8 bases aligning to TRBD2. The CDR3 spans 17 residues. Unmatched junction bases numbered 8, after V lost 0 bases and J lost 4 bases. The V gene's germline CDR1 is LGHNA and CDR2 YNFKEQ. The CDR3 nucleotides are TGTGCCAGCAGCCAAGATGAAGCGGGGGCCAGTTACAATGAGCAGTTCTTC. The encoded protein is CASSQDEAGASYNEQFF.

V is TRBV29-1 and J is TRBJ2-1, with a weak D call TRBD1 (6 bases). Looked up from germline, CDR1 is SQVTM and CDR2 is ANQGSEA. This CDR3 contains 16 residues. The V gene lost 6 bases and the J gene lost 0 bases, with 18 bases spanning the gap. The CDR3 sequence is CSVHPLQGRSYNEQFF. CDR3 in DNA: TGCAGCGTACACCCATTACAGGGCCGCTCCTACAATGAGCAGTTCTTC.

CDR3 DNA sequence: TGTGCCAGCAGTGAAGCGAAGGGGCGGAACACTGAAGCTTTCTTT. Amino acid sequence: CASSEAKGRNTEAFF. The chain joins TRBV6-1 to TRBJ1-1, with D possibly being TRBD1 (5 bases). Per the germline V gene, CDR1 is MNHNS and CDR2 is SASEGT. The CDR3 runs to 15 residues. V was clipped by 0 bases and J by 1 base, with 9 bases between them.

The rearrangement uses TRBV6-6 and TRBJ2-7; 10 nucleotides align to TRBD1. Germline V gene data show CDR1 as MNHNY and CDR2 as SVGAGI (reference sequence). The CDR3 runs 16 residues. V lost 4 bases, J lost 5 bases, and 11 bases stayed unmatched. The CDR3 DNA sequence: TGTGCCAGCAGTTCGGGGGTAGGGACAGGGGTACACGAGCAGTACTTC. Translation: CASSSGVGTGVHEQYF.

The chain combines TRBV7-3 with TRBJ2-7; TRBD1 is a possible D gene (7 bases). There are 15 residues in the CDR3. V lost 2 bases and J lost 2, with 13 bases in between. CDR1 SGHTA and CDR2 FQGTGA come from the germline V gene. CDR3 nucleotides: TGTGCCAGCAGCTTATTCCCAGGGGGGCCCTACGAGCAGTACTTC. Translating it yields CASSLFPGGPYEQYF.

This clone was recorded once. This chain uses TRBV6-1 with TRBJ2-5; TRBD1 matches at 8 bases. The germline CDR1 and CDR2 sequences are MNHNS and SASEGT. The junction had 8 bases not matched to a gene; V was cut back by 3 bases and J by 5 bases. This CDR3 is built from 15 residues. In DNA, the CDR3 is TGTGCCAGCAGTGACTCGACAGGGGTTTTGGAGACCCAGTACTTC. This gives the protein CASSDSTGVLETQYF.

CDR3: CASGGGTYEQYF. For the CDR3, the DNA is TGCGCCAGCGGGGGCGGCACCTACGAGCAGTACTTC. V is TRBV5-1 and J is TRBJ2-7, with D possibly matching TRBD1 (6 bases). V lost 7 bases, J lost 2 bases, and 10 bases lay in between. Germline-derived CDR1 and CDR2 are SGHRS and YFSETQ. The CDR3 is 12 amino acids.

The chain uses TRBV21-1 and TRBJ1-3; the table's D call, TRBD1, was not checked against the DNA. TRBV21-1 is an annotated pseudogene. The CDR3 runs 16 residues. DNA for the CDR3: TGTGCCAGCAGCGAAGGACAGGGGACATCAGGAAACACCATATATTTT. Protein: CASSEGQGTSGNTIYF.

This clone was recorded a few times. CDR3 in DNA: TGTGCCAGCACCAATAGGGGGGACAGGGGGGGGTATGGCTACACCTTC. This translates into CASTNRGDRGGYGYTF. This chain connects TRBV7-2 to TRBJ1-2; TRBD1 aligns across 11 bases. The CDR3 loop spans 16 amino acids. The junction had 12 bases not matched to a gene; V was cut back by 7 bases and J by 5 bases. Per the germline V gene, CDR1 is SGHTA and CDR2 is FQGNSA. Full variable domain (rest looked up from reference TRBV7-2 and TRBJ1-2): GAGVSQSPSNKVTEKGKDVELRCDPISGHTALYWYRQSLGQGLEFLIYFQGNSAPDKSGLPSDRFSAERTGGSVSTLTIQRTQQEDSAVYLCASTNRGDRGGYGYTFGSGTRLTVV.

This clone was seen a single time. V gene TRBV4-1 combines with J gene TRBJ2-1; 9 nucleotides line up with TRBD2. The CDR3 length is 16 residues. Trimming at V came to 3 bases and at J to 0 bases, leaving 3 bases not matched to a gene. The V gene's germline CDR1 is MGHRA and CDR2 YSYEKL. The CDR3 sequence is CASSQGRGGSYNEQFF. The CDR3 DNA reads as TGCGCCAGCAGCCAGGGGCGGGGGGGCTCCTACAATGAGCAGTTCTTC.

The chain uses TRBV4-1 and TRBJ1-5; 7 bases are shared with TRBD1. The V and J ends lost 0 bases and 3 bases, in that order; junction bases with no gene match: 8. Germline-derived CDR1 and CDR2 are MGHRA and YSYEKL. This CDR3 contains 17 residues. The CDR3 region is CASSQDNWDSFNQPQHF. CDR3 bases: TGCGCCAGCAGCCAAGATAATTGGGACAGCTTCAATCAGCCCCAGCATTTT.

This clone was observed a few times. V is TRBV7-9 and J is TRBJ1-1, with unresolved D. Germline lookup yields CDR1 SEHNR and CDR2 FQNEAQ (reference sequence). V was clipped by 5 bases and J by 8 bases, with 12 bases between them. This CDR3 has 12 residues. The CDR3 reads CASSLGILEAFF. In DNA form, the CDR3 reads TGTGCCAGCAGCCTCGGGATACTCGAAGCTTTCTTT.

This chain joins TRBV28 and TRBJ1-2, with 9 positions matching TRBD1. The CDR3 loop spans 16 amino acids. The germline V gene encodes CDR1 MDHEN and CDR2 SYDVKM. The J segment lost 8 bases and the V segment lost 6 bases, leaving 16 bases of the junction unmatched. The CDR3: CASRGTGSGFSGGYTF. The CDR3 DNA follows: TGTGCCAGCAGGGGGACAGGGAGCGGCTTTAGTGGCGGCTACACCTTC.

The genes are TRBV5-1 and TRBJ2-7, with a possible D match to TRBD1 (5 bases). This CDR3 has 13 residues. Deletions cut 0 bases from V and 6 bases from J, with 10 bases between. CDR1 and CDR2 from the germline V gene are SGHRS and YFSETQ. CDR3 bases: TGCGCCAGCAGCTTGGGACAGCCAGGCGAGCAGTACTTC. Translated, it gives CASSLGQPGEQYF.

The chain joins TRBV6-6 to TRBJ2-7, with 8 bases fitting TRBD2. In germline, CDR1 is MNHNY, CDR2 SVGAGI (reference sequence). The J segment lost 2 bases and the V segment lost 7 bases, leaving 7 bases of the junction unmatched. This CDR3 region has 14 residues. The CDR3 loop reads CASTPSGGTYEQYF. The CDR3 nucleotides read TGTGCCAGCACCCCGTCGGGGGGGACCTACGAGCAGTACTTC.